The entry below describes one TCR beta chain. This sample is part of a study of memory CD4+ T cells and cytomegalovirus serostatus. The V and J ends lost 9 bases and 5 bases respectively, with 20 bases between them. CDR1 is MDHEN, CDR2 SYDVKM, per germline. CDR3 length equals 15 residues. Single viable CD3+CD4+CD8-CD45RO+ cells were sorted as the memory CD4+ T cells. TCRdb keeps only in-frame clones here, not all; method: immunoSEQ multiplex PCR. The data contain some 41,000 clones, roughly 77% of them singletons. What was sequenced was memory CD4+ T cells from blood. The clonotype comes from an adult in good health and CMV-seronegative. The chain links TRBV28 to TRBJ1-5; possible D gene TRBD1, 6 bases. For the CDR3, the DNA is TGTGCCAGTGTGCCGCTCAGGGGCCAACATCAGCCCCAGCATTTT. Its protein product is CASVPLRGQHQPQHF.